This is a list of T cell receptor beta chains from one sample in a study of monozygotic twins with inflammatory bowel disease. After re-calling the 5' RACE reads, TCRdb lists one entry per CDR3 protein, DNA absent. The sample shows around 150,000 distinct CDR3 sequences, and 2.8% sits with its ten largest clones. Sequenced material: blood. The source is a human donor with ulcerative colitis or Crohn's disease, or a healthy co-twin of an affected twin (not recorded which). Each CDR3 is given with its conserved first and last residue. Fields, in order: CDR3 protein, J gene, V gene.

CATSRQRGRGGEQFF	TRBJ2-1	TRBV15
CASSLVHRAQETQYF	TRBJ2-5	TRBV5-1
CALGVLETQYF	TRBJ2-5	TRBV30
CSVGAGGPSYNEQFF	TRBJ2-1	TRBV29-1
CASSSGGSTEAFF	TRBJ1-1	TRBV11-3
CASSQRPGPYEQYF	TRBJ2-7	TRBV3-1
CSARLMREISEQYF	TRBJ2-7	TRBV20-1
CSAPDRPTEAFF	TRBJ1-1	TRBV20-1
CASSGTGASYEQYF	TRBJ2-7	TRBV11-1
CASSVTVLTVEQYF	TRBJ2-7	TRBV2
CSARGQGSQPQHF	TRBJ1-5	TRBV20-1
CSGMTGGGTEAFF	TRBJ1-1	TRBV29-1
CASFKNRGSYEQYF	TRBJ2-7	TRBV28
CASSSPGQGGAKNIQYF	TRBJ2-4	TRBV5-1
CASTLWGESSYEQYF	TRBJ2-7	TRBV12-3/TRBV12-4
CASSPARMKNTEAFF	TRBJ1-1	TRBV14
CASSSQGFITDTQYF	TRBJ2-3	TRBV7-2
CASSRWGQGIHEQYF	TRBJ2-7	TRBV25-1
CASTVNPFSSGELFF	TRBJ2-2	TRBV19
CASSLGQISRQFF	TRBJ2-1	TRBV7-6
CASRGTGSAEAFF	TRBJ1-1	TRBV6-4
CASSLVWGQGRPETQYF	TRBJ2-5	TRBV5-4
CAISEGWVANEQFF	TRBJ2-1	TRBV10-3
CASTSGGYNEQFF	TRBJ2-1	TRBV19
CASSDRTGPERAKNIQYF	TRBJ2-4	TRBV5-1
CASSHRGQVREQYF	TRBJ2-7	TRBV12-3/TRBV12-4
CASSHTLAFSYNEQFF	TRBJ2-1	TRBV14
CASSEYGGGGVRELFF	TRBJ2-2	TRBV25-1
CASSPANRRGGANTEAFF	TRBJ1-1	TRBV18
CASSYSPGGAHNEQFF	TRBJ2-1	TRBV6-2/TRBV6-3
CASSRPGQGVYEQYF	TRBJ2-7	TRBV18
CASSSPVSGRSNEQFF	TRBJ2-1	TRBV6-5
CSVEERIRRDYGYNEQFF	TRBJ2-1	TRBV29-1
CASSPGTGVFKQPQHF	TRBJ1-5	TRBV12-3/TRBV12-4
CACGQGNSYNEQFF	TRBJ2-1	TRBV7-8
CAISESAGTGSPGPYNEQFF	TRBJ2-1	TRBV10-3
CSAAFSGNLREQYF	TRBJ2-7	TRBV20-1
CASSLQAFSYEQYF	TRBJ2-7	TRBV27
CASSYARVNTEAFF	TRBJ1-1	TRBV6-6
CASSPLGGQGNEKLFF	TRBJ1-4	TRBV11-2
CSARSLGPYRGDEQFF	TRBJ2-1	TRBV20-1
CSARPGLAYYNEQFF	TRBJ2-1	TRBV20-1
CASSLGGAGSGANVLTF	TRBJ2-6	TRBV7-2
CASSLTGRNEQYF	TRBJ2-7	TRBV5-5
CASSFALPSETQYF	TRBJ2-5	TRBV27
CASSQERLAGDEQFF	TRBJ2-1	TRBV4-2
CSVGTATNTGELFF	TRBJ2-2	TRBV29-1
CASSWPGQGNTEAFF	TRBJ1-1	TRBV6-5
CATSRDPRTGSGNTIYF	TRBJ1-3	TRBV15
CASSPLSGGPSSYTGELFF	TRBJ2-2	TRBV5-1